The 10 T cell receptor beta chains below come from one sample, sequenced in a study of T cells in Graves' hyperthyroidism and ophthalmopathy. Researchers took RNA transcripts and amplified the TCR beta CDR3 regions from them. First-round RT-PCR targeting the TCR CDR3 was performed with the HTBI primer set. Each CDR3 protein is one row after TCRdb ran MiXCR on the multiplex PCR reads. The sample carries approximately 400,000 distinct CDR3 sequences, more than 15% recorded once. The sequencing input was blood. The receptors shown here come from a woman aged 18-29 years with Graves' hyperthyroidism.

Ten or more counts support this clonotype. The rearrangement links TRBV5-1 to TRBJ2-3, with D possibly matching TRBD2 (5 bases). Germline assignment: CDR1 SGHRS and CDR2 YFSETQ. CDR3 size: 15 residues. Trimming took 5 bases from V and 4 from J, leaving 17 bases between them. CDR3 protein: CASSLGEIEADTQYF. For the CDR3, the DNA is TGCGCCAGCAGTCTGGGAGAGATCGAGGCAGATACGCAGTATTTT.

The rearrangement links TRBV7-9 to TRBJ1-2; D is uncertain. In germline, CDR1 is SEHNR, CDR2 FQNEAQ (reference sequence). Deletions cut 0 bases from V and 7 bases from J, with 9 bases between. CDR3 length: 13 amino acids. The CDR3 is CASSLALPSGYTF. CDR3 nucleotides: TGTGCCAGCAGCTTAGCGCTCCCTAGTGGCTACACCTTC.

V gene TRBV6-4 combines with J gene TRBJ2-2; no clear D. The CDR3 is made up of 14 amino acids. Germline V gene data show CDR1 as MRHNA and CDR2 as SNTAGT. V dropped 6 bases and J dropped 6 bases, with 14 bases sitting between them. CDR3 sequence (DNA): TGTGCCAGCAGGGCAGCAGATCGACCCGGGGAGCTGTTTTTT. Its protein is CASRAADRPGELFF.

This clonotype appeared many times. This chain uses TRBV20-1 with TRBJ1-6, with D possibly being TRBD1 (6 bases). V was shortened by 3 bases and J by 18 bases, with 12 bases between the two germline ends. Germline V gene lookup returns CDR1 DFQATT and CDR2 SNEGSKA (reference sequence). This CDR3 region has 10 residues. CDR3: CSASRQAPHF. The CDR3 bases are TGCAGTGCTAGTAGACAGGCCCCCCACTTT.

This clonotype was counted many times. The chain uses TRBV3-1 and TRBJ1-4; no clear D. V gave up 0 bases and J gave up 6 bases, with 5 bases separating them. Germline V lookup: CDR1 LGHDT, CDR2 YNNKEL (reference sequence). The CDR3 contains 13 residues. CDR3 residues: CASSQDLHEKLFF. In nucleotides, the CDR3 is TGTGCCAGCAGCCAAGACCTTCATGAAAAACTGTTTTTT.

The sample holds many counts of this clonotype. Here the CDR3 DNA reads TGTGCCAGCAGTGAATTTAGGATTTCGGTCTACAATGAGCAGTTCTTC. This translates into CASSEFRISVYNEQFF. This rearrangement joins TRBV2 to TRBJ2-1; D not certain. CDR3 length: 16 amino acids. The germline V gene has CDR1 SNHLY and CDR2 FYNNEI. The germline V and J ends were trimmed by 2 bases and 3 bases, with 14 bases remaining between them.

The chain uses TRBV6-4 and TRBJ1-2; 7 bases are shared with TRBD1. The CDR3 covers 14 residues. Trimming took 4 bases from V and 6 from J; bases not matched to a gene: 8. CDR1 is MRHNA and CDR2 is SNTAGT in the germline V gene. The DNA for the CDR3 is TGTGCCAGCAGTGGACAGGGAACAGGGGATGGCTACACCTTC. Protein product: CASSGQGTGDGYTF.

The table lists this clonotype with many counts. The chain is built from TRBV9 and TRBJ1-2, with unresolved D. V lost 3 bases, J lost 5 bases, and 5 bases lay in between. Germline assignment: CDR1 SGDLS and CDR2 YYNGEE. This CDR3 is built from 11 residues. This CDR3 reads CASSGAYGYTF. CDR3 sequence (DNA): TGTGCCAGCAGCGGGGCATATGGCTACACCTTC.

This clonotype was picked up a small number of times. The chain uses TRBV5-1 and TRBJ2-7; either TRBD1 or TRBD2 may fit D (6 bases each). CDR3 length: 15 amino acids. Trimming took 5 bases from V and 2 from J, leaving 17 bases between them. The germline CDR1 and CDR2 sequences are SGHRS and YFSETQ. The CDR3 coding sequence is TGCGCCAGCAGGGAGGGGACAAGCCAGACCTACGAGCAGTACTTC. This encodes CASREGTSQTYEQYF. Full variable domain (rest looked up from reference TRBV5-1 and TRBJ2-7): KAGVTQTPRYLIKTRGQQVTLSCSPISGHRSVSWYQQTPGQGLQFLFEYFSETQRNKGNFPGRFSGRQFSNSRSEMNVSTLELGDSALYLCASREGTSQTYEQYFGPGTRLTVT.

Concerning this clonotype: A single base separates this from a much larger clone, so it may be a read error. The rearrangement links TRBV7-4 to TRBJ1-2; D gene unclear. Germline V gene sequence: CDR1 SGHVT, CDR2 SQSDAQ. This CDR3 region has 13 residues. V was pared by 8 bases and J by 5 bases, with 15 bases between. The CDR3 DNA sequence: TGTGCCAGCGGCCCGGGCAAGAGTTATGGCTACACCTTC. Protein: CASGPGKSYGYTF.